Following are 30 T cell receptor beta chains from one sample sequenced in a study of identical twins. MiXCR, run by TCRdb on the 5' RACE reads, gives a single entry per CDR3 protein. The table lists fewer than 800,000 distinct CDR3 sequences, under 8.5% of them singletons. The data were also submitted as part of a second study, on yellow fever vaccine responses in identical twins.

Sequenced sample: PBMCs. These TCRs come from a woman between 18 and 30 years old in good health.

This clonotype was observed many times. V is TRBV2 and J is TRBJ2-1, with 7 bases that match TRBD2. CDR1 is SNHLY, CDR2 FYNNEI, per germline. With 2 bases clipped from V and 7 bases from J, the junction kept 11 bases outside the gene matches. The CDR3 consists of 16 residues. CDR3 loop: CASSERWLAGRNEQFF. In DNA, the CDR3 is TGTGCCAGCAGTGAAAGGTGGTTAGCGGGTCGGAATGAGCAGTTCTTC.

The J gene is TRBJ1-4, the V gene TRBV7-2, with D possibly TRBD1 on 6 matching bases. The CDR3 runs 14 residues. V gave up 3 bases and J gave up 6 bases, with 11 bases separating them. Germline V gene sequence: CDR1 SGHTA, CDR2 FQGNSA. As DNA, the CDR3 is TGTGCCAGCAGCTTCCCGGGACAAGATGAAAAACTGTTTTTT. Translation: CASSFPGQDEKLFF.

V and J are TRBV20-1 and TRBJ1-2, with D unclear. The CDR3 loop spans 14 amino acids. Trimming took 0 bases from V and 0 from J, leaving 8 bases between them. Germline V gene lookup returns CDR1 DFQATT and CDR2 SNEGSKA (reference sequence). Written as DNA, the CDR3 is TGCAGTGCTAGAGATCTGGGAGCTAACTATGGCTACACCTTC. It encodes CSARDLGANYGYTF.

This clonotype was detected only a few times. The chain uses TRBV5-1 and TRBJ2-2, with 7 bases aligning to TRBD2. The CDR3 sequence is 15 residues long. V lost 8 bases, J lost 0 bases, and 7 bases stayed unmatched. The germline V gene has CDR1 SGHRS and CDR2 YFSETQ. CDR3 DNA: TGCGCCAGTATGGGAGGGTCCGCGAACACCGGGGAGCTGTTTTTT. It is translated as CASMGGSANTGELFF.

There are a few counts of this clonotype. J is TRBJ1-1 and V is TRBV18; D is unresolved. V lost 3 bases, J lost 1 base, and 6 bases lay in between. The CDR3 covers 13 residues. Germline V gives CDR1 KGHSH, CDR2 LQKENI. The chain's CDR3 is CASSPLENTEAFF. In DNA, the CDR3 is TGTGCCAGCTCACCTCTGGAGAACACTGAAGCTTTCTTT.

This clonotype was observed at least ten times. The genes are TRBV5-1 and TRBJ1-6; D unclear. With 0 bases removed from V and 6 bases from J, the gap between germline ends came to 7 bases. The CDR3 is 14 amino acids. The V gene's germline CDR1 is SGHRS and CDR2 YFSETQ. The CDR3 DNA reads as TGCGCCAGCAGCTTGGACGGGTTTAATTCACCCCTCCACTTT. Translating it yields CASSLDGFNSPLHF. Combining the CDR3 with reference TRBV5-1 and TRBJ1-6 gives the whole variable domain KAGVTQTPRYLIKTRGQQVTLSCSPISGHRSVSWYQQTPGQGLQFLFEYFSETQRNKGNFPGRFSGRQFSNSRSEMNVSTLELGDSALYLCASSLDGFNSPLHFGNGTRLTVT.

The chain combines TRBV28 with TRBJ1-5, with D possibly TRBD1 on 6 matching bases. This CDR3 has 14 amino acids. Germline assignment: CDR1 MDHEN and CDR2 SYDVKM. V was cut by 8 bases and J by 3 bases, with 14 bases left in between. CDR3: CASLTTGYNQPQHF. DNA of the CDR3: TGTGCCAGCCTCACTACAGGGTACAATCAGCCCCAGCATTTT.

The chain couples TRBV11-3 to TRBJ2-1; TRBD2 aligns across 7 bases. This CDR3 spans 12 amino acids. CDR1 is SGHNT and CDR2 is YENEEA in the germline V gene. Trimming at V came to 6 bases and at J to 7 bases, leaving 3 bases not matched to a gene. In DNA, the CDR3 is TGTGCCAGCAGTATTAGCGGGAATGAGCAGTTCTTC. Translation: CASSISGNEQFF.

This chain uses TRBV6-5 with TRBJ2-3, with 7 bases matching TRBD2. The V segment lost 2 bases and the J segment 6 bases; nucleotides outside the gene matches: 8. This CDR3 region has 15 residues. Per the germline V gene, CDR1 is MNHEY and CDR2 is SVGAGI. CDR3 sequence: CASSYAGLVLDTQYF. In nucleotides, the CDR3 is TGTGCCAGCAGTTACGCTGGACTAGTCCTGGATACGCAGTATTTT.

This clonotype was recorded a few times. CDR3 residues: CSARDGLRGQGINYGYTF. In nucleotides, the CDR3 is TGCAGTGCTAGAGATGGACTTCGGGGACAGGGGATAAACTATGGCTACACCTTC. The gene calls are TRBV20-1 and TRBJ1-2; the match to TRBD1 covers 10 bases. The CDR3 sequence is 18 residues long. Germline V CDR1 and CDR2: DFQATT, SNEGSKA (reference sequence). V shed 0 bases and J 2 bases; nucleotides not matched to a gene: 12.

This chain links TRBV14 with TRBJ2-1, with D possibly matching TRBD1 (6 bases). The CDR3 sequence is 16 residues long. The germline V gene encodes CDR1 SGHDN and CDR2 FVKESK. The V end lost 1 base, the J end lost 1 base, and 11 bases lay between the germline ends. In DNA, the CDR3 is TGTGCCAGCAGCCAAGTCGTGGGGGCTTCCTACAATGAGCAGTTCTTC. Translation: CASSQVVGASYNEQFF.

The chain employs TRBV15 and TRBJ1-2; tentatively, D is TRBD1 (5 bases). CDR1 is LNHNV, CDR2 YYDKDF, per germline (reference sequence). Trimming took 0 bases from V and 1 from J, leaving 12 bases between them. The CDR3 covers 16 residues. This chain's CDR3 is CATSRDPGGINYGYTF. The CDR3 DNA sequence: TGTGCCACCAGCAGAGATCCGGGGGGGATTAACTATGGCTACACCTTC.

This clonotype appeared many times. The CDR3, as DNA: TGCGCCAGCAGCTTAGACGCCGGGGAGCTGTTTTTT. Translated, it gives CASSLDAGELFF. The V gene is TRBV5-1, the J gene TRBJ2-2; D not certain. Germline V gene sequence: CDR1 SGHRS, CDR2 YFSETQ. V lost 2 bases and J lost 6, with 5 bases in between. This CDR3 is built from 12 residues.

In its sample, this clonotype was seen many times. V and J are TRBV5-1 and TRBJ2-2; 8 positions match TRBD2. This CDR3 has 15 residues. Per the germline V gene, CDR1 is SGHRS and CDR2 is YFSETQ. Germline trimming cut 5 bases from V and 5 bases from J; bases unmatched to any gene: 8. In DNA form, the CDR3 reads TGCGCCAGCAGAACCGGGACTAGTAGTACCGGGGAGCTGTTTTTT. Residues: CASRTGTSSTGELFF.

V usage is TRBV20-1 and J usage is TRBJ1-5; D is unclear. Trimming stripped 0 bases from V and 1 base from J, with 7 bases between. The CDR3 spans 14 residues. Germline V lookup: CDR1 DFQATT, CDR2 SNEGSKA (reference sequence). The CDR3 coding sequence is TGCAGTGCTAGAGATGTACAGAGCAATCAGCCCCAGCATTTT. This gives the protein CSARDVQSNQPQHF.

This clonotype was counted ten times or more. The CDR3 loop is CASASGGYNEQFF. The CDR3 DNA is TGCGCCAGCGCTAGCGGGGGTTACAATGAGCAGTTCTTC. V is TRBV4-1 and J is TRBJ2-1; TRBD2 matches 10 bases. There are 13 residues in the CDR3. The germline V gene encodes CDR1 MGHRA and CDR2 YSYEKL. Unmatched junction bases numbered 2, after V lost 8 bases and J lost 4 bases.

The chain is built from TRBV20-1 and TRBJ1-1; D is unclear. V dropped 3 bases and J dropped 5 bases, with 13 bases sitting between them. The CDR3 runs 13 residues. Germline lookup yields CDR1 DFQATT and CDR2 SNEGSKA (reference sequence). CDR3 nucleotides: TGCAGTGCTAGTACTCCGGGAGGAACTGAAGCTTTCTTT. This encodes CSASTPGGTEAFF.

In its sample, this clonotype was seen many times. The CDR3 DNA reads as TGTGCCAGCAGCCCAGGGAAGGGGGCGAGGAATGAGCAGTTCTTC. Its translation: CASSPGKGARNEQFF. The chain couples TRBV3-1 to TRBJ2-1; 7 bases fit TRBD1. CDR3 size: 15 residues. The germline CDR1 and CDR2 sequences are LGHDT and YNNKEL (reference sequence). Trimming cost V 4 bases and J 7 bases; bases outside gene matches: 10.

This clonotype has just a few counts. The DNA of the CDR3 is TGCGCCAGCAGCCCCACAGGGGTGTTGGAAAAACTGTTTTTT. This codes for CASSPTGVLEKLFF. The chain has TRBV4-1 and TRBJ1-4, with 7 positions matching TRBD1. The CDR3 is 14 amino acids. Germline CDR1 and CDR2: MGHRA and YSYEKL. V shed 4 bases and J 8 bases; nucleotides not matched to a gene: 7.

This clonotype was counted only a few times. The genes are TRBV24-1 and TRBJ2-1; D possibly corresponds to TRBD1 (6 bases). V lost 8 bases to trimming and J lost 3 bases, with 28 bases between them. Germline V lookup: CDR1 KGHDR, CDR2 SFDVKD. The CDR3 is 19 residues long. CDR3 sequence reads: CATKRGLVVPLPLYNEQFF. For the CDR3, the DNA is TGTGCCACCAAGAGGGGGTTGGTGGTCCCCCTACCCCTCTACAATGAGCAGTTCTTC.

This clonotype was counted at least ten times. This chain joins TRBV20-1 and TRBJ1-5; 8 bases are a match to TRBD1. V trimming: 5 bases; J trimming: 3 bases; junction bases outside the gene matches: 6. Germline CDR1 is DFQATT and CDR2 is SNEGSKA (reference sequence). CDR3 length equals 14 residues. This CDR3 reads CSAPKGQANQPQHF. CDR3 DNA sequence: TGCAGTGCTCCTAAGGGACAGGCCAATCAGCCCCAGCATTTT.

The chain recombines TRBV12-3 or TRBV12-4 with TRBJ2-7, with a possible D match to TRBD2 (6 bases). This CDR3 is built from 14 residues. V shed 4 bases and J shed 1 base, with 11 bases lying between them. CDR3 bases: TGTGCCAGCAGTTCCTGGGGGACTTCCTACGAGCAGTACTTC. Translated, it gives CASSSWGTSYEQYF.

This clonotype has a count of ten or more. This sequence joins TRBV29-1 and TRBJ2-1; TRBD2 agrees at 7 bases. J gave up 5 bases and V 6 bases, and 10 bases lay outside the gene matches. Germline V CDR1 and CDR2: SQVTM, ANQGSEA. This CDR3 is built from 14 residues. The CDR3 loop is CSVTPGLQHNEQFF. The CDR3 region has the DNA TGCAGCGTAACTCCGGGACTACAACACAATGAGCAGTTCTTC.

The gene calls are TRBV10-2 and TRBJ2-4; weak D call: TRBD2 (5 bases). Trimming left V 6 bases short and J 8 bases short, with 11 bases between. Per the germline V gene, CDR1 is WSHSY and CDR2 is SAAADI. The CDR3 length is 12 residues. For the CDR3, the DNA is TGCGCCAGCAGAAGGGAGAGCGACATTCAGTACTTC. As protein: CASRRESDIQYF.

This clonotype showed up many times. This sequence joins TRBV3-1 and TRBJ2-7, with 7 bases matching TRBD1. Unmatched junction bases numbered 6, after V lost 3 bases and J lost 7 bases. This CDR3 is built from 13 residues. Germline V gene data show CDR1 as LGHDT and CDR2 as YNNKEL (reference sequence). CDR3 sequence (DNA): TGTGCCAGCAGCCACGGGGCGGACAGGGAGCAGTACTTC. Protein product: CASSHGADREQYF.

This clonotype was seen a few times. The chain is built from TRBV10-3 and TRBJ2-5, with 14 positions matching TRBD2. The CDR3 is 17 residues long. Germline V gene sequence: CDR1 ENHRY, CDR2 SYGVKD. V lost 10 bases to trimming and J lost 2 bases; unmatched junction nucleotides: 12. CDR3 region: CATTTHGLAGGQETQYF. Here the CDR3 DNA reads TGTGCCACCACCACCCATGGACTAGCGGGGGGTCAAGAGACCCAGTACTTC.

In its sample, this clonotype was seen a few times. V and J are TRBV10-3 and TRBJ1-6; 7 positions match TRBD1. The CDR3 has 16 residues. The trim removed 2 bases at V and 9 bases at J, leaving 10 bases unmatched. The germline gives CDR1 ENHRY, CDR2 SYGVKD. The CDR3 DNA is TGTGCCATCAGTGAGACCCTCGACAGGGCTAGTTCACCCCTCCACTTT. This encodes CAISETLDRASSPLHF.

This clonotype was counted many times. The chain recombines TRBV10-3 with TRBJ2-5, with TRBD1 matching 8 bases. CDR1 is ENHRY and CDR2 is SYGVKD in the germline V gene. The V gene end was trimmed by 0 bases and the J gene end by 3 bases; junction bases not matched to a gene: 3. The CDR3 has 15 residues. CDR3 sequence reads: CAISESRTGKETQYF. CDR3 in DNA: TGTGCCATCAGTGAGTCGCGGACAGGGAAAGAGACCCAGTACTTC.

With respect to this clonotype: A junction boundary mismatches the germline segment, possibly from a read error. V usage is TRBV6-5 and J usage is TRBJ2-7; either TRBD1 or TRBD2 may fit D (7 bases each). Germline-derived CDR1 and CDR2 are MNHEY and SVGAGI. The CDR3 runs 17 residues. For the CDR3, the DNA is TGTGCCGGCAGTTACTCGTTATTCAGGGGGGGACCCTACGAGCAGTACTTC. Protein: CAGSYSLFRGGPYEQYF.

This clonotype came up many times. This chain joins TRBV5-1 and TRBJ1-6; D may be TRBD1 (6 bases). Looked up from germline, CDR1 is SGHRS and CDR2 is YFSETQ. The CDR3 runs 17 residues. Trimming removed 0 bases from V and 0 bases from J, with 10 bases in between. CDR3 in DNA: TGCGCCAGCAGCTTGGTCGGGGGCAGCTCCTATAATTCACCCCTCCACTTT. Translation: CASSLVGGSSYNSPLHF.